This entry lists 20 T cell receptor beta chains sequenced from one sample in a study of neurological immune-mediated disorders. One entry per CDR3 protein results from TCRdb running MiXCR on the 5' RACE reads. The sample includes 55,000 to 75,000 distinct CDR3 sequences, roughly 5% of them seen just once. The sample comprised PBMCs. Source of these receptors: a human donor with multiple sclerosis. The donor label of this sample is uncertain.

This clonotype was seen at least ten times. The chain joins TRBV10-3 to TRBJ1-1; D is ambiguous. CDR1 ENHRY and CDR2 SYGVKD come from the germline V gene. V dropped 2 bases and J dropped 8 bases, with 12 bases sitting between them. The CDR3 is 13 residues long. Here the CDR3 reads CAISERVGMEAFF. The CDR3 region has the DNA TGTGCCATCAGTGAGAGGGTGGGGATGGAAGCTTTCTTT.

This clonotype occurred many times. The chain links TRBV20-1 to TRBJ1-2; D might be TRBD1 (6 bases). CDR1 and CDR2 (germline): DFQATT, SNEGSKA (reference sequence). The CDR3 runs 12 residues. Trimming stripped 8 bases from V and 6 bases from J, with 16 bases between. In DNA form, the CDR3 reads TGCAGTCTTCTCGAGGGGGAGCATGGCTACACCTTC. Protein: CSLLEGEHGYTF.

This clonotype was observed at least ten times. The rearrangement joins TRBV18 to TRBJ1-1; no firm D call. Germline values: CDR1 KGHSH, CDR2 LQKENI. The CDR3 covers 16 residues. The V and J ends lost 4 bases and 4 bases respectively, with 19 bases between them. The CDR3 coding sequence is TGTGCCAGCTCACAATCTCCTCAGGCTGACGGCACTGAAGCTTTCTTT. It is translated as CASSQSPQADGTEAFF.

The table lists this clonotype with many counts. The chain links TRBV6-5 to TRBJ1-2; D gene uncertain. The CDR3 extends over 15 amino acids. Germline CDR1 MNHEY, CDR2 SVGAGI. The germline V and J ends were trimmed by 2 bases and 7 bases, with 17 bases remaining between them. As DNA, the CDR3 is TGTGCCAGCAGTTACAGACCGGATAACGCCGGTGGCTACACCTTC. It encodes CASSYRPDNAGGYTF.

This clonotype was counted ten times or more. V is TRBV11-2 and J is TRBJ2-1; D perhaps matches TRBD2 (6 bases). Germline V gives CDR1 SGHAT, CDR2 FQNNGV. The CDR3 is 14 residues long. Deletions cut 4 bases from V and 7 bases from J, with 14 bases between. The CDR3 DNA reads as TGTGCCAGCAGCTCCCCGCGCGGGAAAAATGAGCAGTTCTTC. Amino acid sequence: CASSSPRGKNEQFF.

In this sample, this clonotype turned up many times. The chain couples TRBV9 to TRBJ1-6; D gene unclear. The germline gives CDR1 SGDLS, CDR2 YYNGEE. Deletions cut 0 bases from V and 10 bases from J, with 14 bases between. This CDR3 is built from 15 residues. The CDR3 reads CASSVDPANLSPLHF. The CDR3 nucleotides read TGTGCCAGCAGCGTAGACCCGGCCAATTTGTCACCCCTCCACTTT.

In its sample, this clonotype was seen many times. The gene calls are TRBV9 and TRBJ2-3; D unresolved. The CDR3 is 16 residues long. V was trimmed by 0 bases and J by 0 bases, leaving 11 bases between them. CDR1 and CDR2 (germline): SGDLS, YYNGEE. The CDR3 here is CASSVGDSSSTDTQYF. CDR3 in DNA: TGTGCCAGCAGCGTAGGTGACTCCTCTAGCACAGATACGCAGTATTTT.

This clonotype was picked up many times. This rearrangement joins TRBV4-1 to TRBJ1-2; 9 bases are shared with TRBD1. The junction had 8 bases not matched to a gene; V was cut back by 3 bases and J by 3 bases. This CDR3 region has 16 residues. The germline CDR1 and CDR2 sequences are MGHRA and YSYEKL. Here the CDR3 reads CASSHRGTGRHYGYTF. DNA of the CDR3: TGCGCCAGCAGCCACCGCGGGACAGGGAGGCACTATGGCTACACCTTC.

This clonotype came up many times. The CDR3 region has the DNA TGCGCCAGCAGCCCCCCTTTTGGCTGGGAGCAGTACTTC. It encodes CASSPPFGWEQYF. This chain links TRBV4-1 with TRBJ2-7; D gene ambiguous. This CDR3 is 13 amino acids long. Germline CDR1 MGHRA, CDR2 YSYEKL. V lost 4 bases, J lost 7 bases, and 14 bases lay in between.

This clonotype has at least ten counts. The chain uses TRBV5-1 and TRBJ2-3, with D unclear. The length of the CDR3 is 13 residues. CDR1 is SGHRS and CDR2 is YFSETQ in the germline V gene. Trimming took 4 bases from V and 4 from J, leaving 10 bases between them. CDR3 sequence reads: CASSPSMPDTQYF. The CDR3 region has the DNA TGCGCCAGCAGCCCATCCATGCCAGATACGCAGTATTTT.

This clonotype came up many times. This rearrangement joins TRBV5-6 to TRBJ2-1; D may match TRBD1 or TRBD2 (5 bases each). Germline loops: CDR1 SGHDT, CDR2 YYEEEE. This CDR3 spans 15 amino acids. V gave up 2 bases and J gave up 12 bases, with 21 bases separating them. CDR3 amino acids: CASSFQVLRGGGQFF. For the CDR3, the DNA is TGTGCCAGCAGCTTTCAAGTCCTCCGGGGTGGGGGGCAGTTCTTC.

In this sample, this clonotype turned up many times. The CDR3 sequence is CASSHPGQGHGYTF. The CDR3 nucleotides read TGTGCCAGCAGCCATCCGGGACAGGGACATGGCTACACCTTC. This chain uses TRBV7-9 with TRBJ1-2; 9 nucleotides agree with TRBD1. The V gene's germline CDR1 is SEHNR and CDR2 FQNEAQ (reference sequence). This CDR3 has 14 residues. With 5 bases clipped from V and 6 bases from J, the junction kept 7 bases outside the gene matches. Drawing the rest from reference TRBV7-9 and TRBJ1-2, the complete variable domain is DTGVSQNPRHKITKRGQNVTFRCDPISEHNRLYWYRQTLGQGPEFLTYFQNEAQLEKSRLLSDRFSAERPKGSFSTLEIQRTEQGDSAMYLCASSHPGQGHGYTFGSGTRLTVV.

This clonotype was recorded at least ten times. The chain uses TRBV15 and TRBJ1-2; tentatively, D is TRBD1 (5 bases). V gave up 5 bases and J gave up 7 bases, with 17 bases separating them. The CDR3 is made up of 14 amino acids. Germline lookup yields CDR1 LNHNV and CDR2 YYDKDF (reference sequence). In nucleotides, the CDR3 is TGTGCCACCAGCGCCTGGCAGGGTGTCTCTGGCTACACCTTC. Residues: CATSAWQGVSGYTF. Filled out from reference TRBV15 and TRBJ1-2, the complete variable domain reads DAMVIQNPRYQVTQFGKPVTLSCSQTLNHNVMYWYQQKSSQAPKLLFHYYDKDFNNEADTPDNFQSRRPNTSFCFLDIRSPGLGDTAMYLCATSAWQGVSGYTFGSGTRLTVV.

This clonotype was recorded many times. The chain joins TRBV2 to TRBJ2-7; no firm D call. The CDR3 runs to 11 residues. The V end lost 8 bases, the J end lost 6 bases, and 11 bases lay between the germline ends. Germline values: CDR1 SNHLY, CDR2 FYNNEI. Written as DNA, the CDR3 is TGTGCCAGCCTTGGTGGGCTCGAGCAGTACTTC. Protein product: CASLGGLEQYF.

At least ten counts were recorded for this clonotype. The CDR3 DNA reads as TGTGCCAGCAGCCCCCCCCGGGGGGAAGTGAACACCGGGGAGCTGTTTTTT. Translation: CASSPPRGEVNTGELFF. The chain is built from TRBV7-8 and TRBJ2-2; 7 bases fit TRBD2. V shed 5 bases, J shed 1 base, and the junction held 10 bases outside the gene matches. Germline values: CDR1 SGHVS, CDR2 FQNEAQ. CDR3 length: 17 residues.

This clonotype has ten or more counts. The rearrangement joins TRBV2 to TRBJ2-7; 8 bases fit TRBD1. The V gene end was trimmed by 4 bases and the J gene end by 3 bases; junction bases not matched to a gene: 8. The CDR3 runs 15 residues. In germline, CDR1 is SNHLY, CDR2 FYNNEI. CDR3 in amino acids: CASSGGQGWDYEQYF. The CDR3 nucleotides read TGTGCCAGCAGTGGAGGACAGGGTTGGGACTACGAGCAGTACTTC.

This clonotype has ten or more counts. The chain joins TRBV5-1 to TRBJ1-6, with 10 bases that match TRBD1. Germline V gene sequence: CDR1 SGHRS, CDR2 YFSETQ. V shed 5 bases and J 9 bases; nucleotides not matched to a gene: 8. The CDR3 loop spans 15 amino acids. CDR3 in DNA: TGCGCCAGCAGATCGACAGGGGGCGACGCTTCACCCCTCCACTTT. Translating gives CASRSTGGDASPLHF.

This clonotype was seen many times. The rearrangement uses TRBV7-2 and TRBJ2-1; no firm D call. The CDR3 is 15 amino acids. V shed 1 base and J shed 8 bases, with 15 bases lying between them. Germline V gene sequence: CDR1 SGHTA, CDR2 FQGNSA. The CDR3 DNA is TGTGCCAGCAGCTTAGTCTTATCGGTGGGGTATGAGCAGTTCTTC. It specifies CASSLVLSVGYEQFF.

This clonotype was counted at least ten times. The rearrangement links TRBV4-1 to TRBJ1-5; D gene ambiguous. The CDR3 extends over 16 amino acids. Germline V lookup: CDR1 MGHRA, CDR2 YSYEKL. Trimming shortened V by 2 bases and J by 0 bases, and 11 bases separated the two germline ends. CDR3 amino acids: CASSQSQTYSNQPQHF. DNA for the CDR3: TGCGCCAGCAGCCAATCGCAGACATATAGCAATCAGCCCCAGCATTTT.

This clonotype was detected many times. V and J are TRBV20-1 and TRBJ2-7; the D gene is possibly TRBD2 (5 bases). The germline CDR1 and CDR2 sequences are DFQATT and SNEGSKA (reference sequence). CDR3 length equals 12 residues. V lost 2 bases, J lost 7 bases, and 12 bases lay in between. CDR3 sequence: CSARTDSWEQYF. The CDR3 DNA is TGCAGTGCTAGAACGGACTCCTGGGAGCAGTACTTC.